The 19 T cell receptor beta chains reported below all come from one sample, sequenced in a study of spatial heterogeneity in lung cancer. Time point in this sample: blood at routine non-recurrence follow-up after resection. TCRdb reprocessed the 5' RACE reads with MiXCR, giving one entry per CDR3 protein. Among about 120,000 distinct CDR3 sequences listed, 10% to 12% were seen once. This specimen was PBMCs, taken at follow-up. Receptor source: a female donor with early-stage non-small cell lung cancer.

The chain is built from TRBV2 and TRBJ2-5, with D unclear. The V gene lost 5 bases and the J gene lost 3 bases, with 4 bases spanning the gap. CDR3 length equals 11 residues. Germline CDR1 and CDR2: SNHLY and FYNNEI. CDR3 sequence: CASSTEETQYF. The CDR3, as DNA: TGTGCCAGCAGTACGGAAGAGACCCAGTACTTC.

Only a few counts were recorded for this clonotype. The chain carries TRBV7-2 and TRBJ2-2; TRBD1 matches at 10 bases. This CDR3 region has 15 residues. Looked up from germline, CDR1 is SGHTA and CDR2 is FQGNSA. J gave up 3 bases and V 5 bases, and 3 bases lay outside the gene matches. The CDR3 bases are TGTGCCAGCAGCAGGGACAGGGGAGACACCGGGGAGCTGTTTTTT. Residues: CASSRDRGDTGELFF.

This clonotype was detected ten times or more. This sequence joins TRBV10-3 and TRBJ1-2, with no clear D. Deletions cut 3 bases from V and 3 bases from J, with 11 bases between. CDR3 size: 14 residues. Germline V lookup: CDR1 ENHRY, CDR2 SYGVKD. This CDR3 reads CAISDGGPYYGYTF. CDR3 DNA sequence: TGTGCCATCAGTGACGGCGGACCCTACTATGGCTACACCTTC.

This clonotype was counted between two and nine times. The DNA of the CDR3 is TGTGCCAGCAGTTTTCCTCAGGGGCAGGGCTATGGCTACACCTTC. This sequence encodes CASSFPQGQGYGYTF. The chain recombines TRBV28 with TRBJ1-2; D is perhaps TRBD1 (6 bases). Trimming removed 3 bases from V and 4 bases from J, with 15 bases in between. The CDR3 has 15 amino acids. Germline CDR1 is MDHEN and CDR2 is SYDVKM.

The rearrangement links TRBV30 to TRBJ1-3; no firm D call. V lost 5 bases and J 0 bases, leaving 11 bases between the germline ends. The CDR3 is 14 amino acids. The germline CDR1 and CDR2 sequences are GTSNPN and SVGIG (reference sequence). The CDR3 spells CAWETLNSGNTIYF. Here the CDR3 DNA reads TGTGCCTGGGAAACCCTAAACTCTGGAAACACCATATATTTT.

The chain carries TRBV5-4 and TRBJ1-2; no reliable D call. CDR1 is SGHNT and CDR2 is YYREEE in the germline V gene (reference sequence). With 0 bases removed from V and 7 bases from J, the gap between germline ends came to 7 bases. The CDR3 covers 12 residues. Written as DNA, the CDR3 is TGTGCCAGCAGCTTGGAAGGGATTGGCTACACCTTC. Protein: CASSLEGIGYTF.

This clonotype has just a few counts. J is TRBJ1-1 and V is TRBV27, with D tentatively TRBD1 (6 bases). This CDR3 comprises 19 residues. Germline V gene lookup returns CDR1 MNHEY and CDR2 SMNVEV (reference sequence). Trimming stripped 8 bases from V and 4 bases from J, with 32 bases between. DNA for the CDR3: TGTGCCAGCCGCGCCTTCAGACCAGGGACACCCGAGCGGAGCACTGAAGCTTTCTTT. Translating gives CASRAFRPGTPERSTEAFF.

The J gene is TRBJ2-5, the V gene TRBV7-2; 8 positions agree with TRBD2. CDR3 length: 14 residues. Losses at the gene ends were 5 bases for V and 2 bases for J; bases not matched to a gene: 4. Germline CDR1 and CDR2: SGHTA and FQGNSA. The CDR3 sequence is CASSPGGNQETQYF. In DNA form, the CDR3 reads TGTGCCAGCAGCCCGGGGGGGAATCAAGAGACCCAGTACTTC.

The genes are TRBV27 and TRBJ1-5, with D possibly TRBD1 on 5 matching bases. The CDR3 has 15 amino acids. CDR1 is MNHEY and CDR2 is SMNVEV in the germline V gene (reference sequence). V shed 8 bases and J shed 0 bases, with 14 bases lying between them. The CDR3 loop is CASGQSQGSNQPQHF. CDR3 bases: TGTGCCAGCGGTCAATCCCAGGGTAGCAATCAGCCCCAGCATTTT.

This clonotype was counted only a few times. The chain is built from TRBV18 and TRBJ2-1; D is perhaps TRBD2 (5 bases). This CDR3 spans 14 amino acids. The ends were cut back, 3 bases at V and 5 bases at J, with 11 bases in the middle. The germline gives CDR1 KGHSH, CDR2 LQKENI. In nucleotides, the CDR3 is TGTGCCAGCTCACCGGGCGGGCGGGACAATGAGCAGTTCTTC. It translates to CASSPGGRDNEQFF.

This sequence joins TRBV12-3 or TRBV12-4 and TRBJ1-1; D is unresolved. This CDR3 contains 14 residues. The V end was cut by 6 bases, the J end by 3 bases, with 14 bases between. In DNA, the CDR3 is TGTGCCAGCAGAACGTGGAGCGGATACACTGAAGCTTTCTTT. Translating gives CASRTWSGYTEAFF.

This clonotype was found a few times. This chain links TRBV24-1 with TRBJ2-1, with 9 bases identical to TRBD1. The ends lost 7 bases at V and 5 bases at J; junction bases unmatched: 5. CDR1 and CDR2 (germline): KGHDR, SFDVKD. The CDR3 totals 14 residues. In nucleotides, the CDR3 is TGTGCCACCAGGGGACAGGGAGGTAACAATGAGCAGTTCTTC. Translation gives CATRGQGGNNEQFF.

This clonotype turned up a few times. V usage is TRBV20-1 and J usage is TRBJ1-4; no clear D. The CDR3 covers 13 residues. Trimming shortened V by 4 bases and J by 8 bases, and 14 bases separated the two germline ends. In germline, CDR1 is DFQATT, CDR2 SNEGSKA (reference sequence). The CDR3 is CSANPGIYEKLFF. As DNA, the CDR3 is TGCAGTGCTAACCCCGGGATATACGAAAAACTGTTTTTT.

In this sample, this clonotype turned up a few times. V is TRBV7-9 and J is TRBJ1-1, with 9 bases matching TRBD1. CDR3 length equals 13 residues. V dropped 1 base and J dropped 12; count of bases not matched to a gene: 6. Per the germline V gene, CDR1 is SEHNR and CDR2 is FQNEAQ (reference sequence). DNA of the CDR3: TGTGCCAGCAGCTTAGACGGGACAGGGAGAACTTTCTTT. This codes for CASSLDGTGRTFF.

The V call is TRBV7-2, the J call TRBJ2-6; D remains unclear. CDR3 length: 16 residues. The germline CDR1 and CDR2 sequences are SGHTA and FQGNSA. V was trimmed by 1 base and J by 0 bases, leaving 7 bases between them. The CDR3 is CASSLDSVSGANVLTF. The CDR3 DNA reads TGTGCCAGCAGCTTAGACTCCGTCTCTGGGGCCAACGTCCTGACTTTC.

The J gene is TRBJ1-2, the V gene TRBV28, with D possibly TRBD1 on 5 matching bases. This CDR3 contains 14 residues. CDR1 is MDHEN, CDR2 SYDVKM, per germline. Trimming shortened V by 3 bases and J by 2 bases, and 10 bases separated the two germline ends. CDR3 sequence: CASSLIRGNYGYTF. The CDR3 DNA is TGTGCCAGCAGTTTGATACGGGGCAACTATGGCTACACCTTC.

The chain recombines TRBV3-1 with TRBJ2-1; TRBD2 matches at 9 bases. This CDR3 is 18 amino acids long. Trimming at V came to 1 base and at J to 4 bases, leaving 11 bases not matched to a gene. Looked up from germline, CDR1 is LGHDT and CDR2 is YNNKEL (reference sequence). Here the CDR3 DNA reads TGTGCCAGCAGCCAAGTCCCTCGGCTAGCGGGATCTTACAATGAGCAGTTCTTC. Amino acids: CASSQVPRLAGSYNEQFF.

The CDR3 sequence: CAWSVLRSNQPQHF. In nucleotides, the CDR3 is TGTGCCTGGAGTGTTCTGCGCAGCAATCAGCCCCAGCATTTT. V is TRBV30 and J is TRBJ1-5; D not resolved. Trimming removed 0 bases at V and 1 base at J, with 7 bases between. Looked up from germline, CDR1 is GTSNPN and CDR2 is SVGIG (reference sequence). CDR3 length: 14 amino acids.

This chain joins TRBV30 and TRBJ1-5; D is unresolved. CDR3 length equals 13 residues. The germline gives CDR1 GTSNPN, CDR2 SVGIG (reference sequence). V was clipped by 2 bases and J by 5 bases, with 10 bases between them. The CDR3, as DNA: TGTGCCTGGAGTTATGGGTCGGATCAGCCCCAGCATTTT. Amino acid sequence: CAWSYGSDQPQHF.